These 27 T cell receptor beta chains were all obtained from the same sample, sequenced in a study of shared clonotypes between healthy human individuals. Measured with immunoSEQ multiplex PCR; TCRdb has only the in-frame clones, and not every one. Of 550,000 to 800,000 clones in the sample, roughly 70% were seen once. Sequences were obtained from memory CD4+ T cells sorted from blood. Subset specified: CD45RA-negative fraction. These receptor sequences come from a woman in her thirties in good health.

The chain links TRBV7-3 to TRBJ2-2, with a possible D match to TRBD2 (5 bases). In germline, CDR1 is SGHTA, CDR2 FQGTGA. The CDR3 runs to 14 residues. V was pared by 5 bases and J by 2 bases, with 9 bases between. CDR3: CASSPSRNTGELFF. The CDR3 region has the DNA TGTGCCAGCAGCCCTAGCAGAAACACCGGGGAGCTGTTTTTT.

The chain is built from TRBV27 and TRBJ2-7; 10 bases match TRBD1. The trim removed 5 bases at V and 2 bases at J, leaving 15 bases unmatched. This CDR3 spans 18 amino acids. CDR1 and CDR2 from the germline V gene are MNHEY and SMNVEV (reference sequence). The CDR3 nucleotides read TGTGCCAGCAGTGCCAAGCCCCCGTCCGGGACAGGGGCCTACGAGCAGTACTTC. Amino acid sequence: CASSAKPPSGTGAYEQYF.

The chain's CDR3 is CASRPTLSQETQYF. CDR3 nucleotides: TGTGCCAGCAGACCGACACTCTCCCAAGAGACCCAGTACTTC. The chain combines TRBV6-6 with TRBJ2-5; the D is unclear. V lost 6 bases and J lost 1, with 12 bases in between. This CDR3 has 14 amino acids. Germline V gene sequence: CDR1 MNHNY, CDR2 SVGAGI (reference sequence).

The rearrangement uses TRBV2 and TRBJ2-7; 7 bases are a match to TRBD2. The V segment lost 7 bases and the J segment 7 bases; nucleotides outside the gene matches: 7. CDR1 is SNHLY and CDR2 is FYNNEI in the germline V gene. The CDR3 runs 12 residues. This CDR3 reads CASKAGANEQYF. The CDR3 nucleotides read TGTGCCAGCAAGGCGGGAGCCAATGAGCAGTACTTC.

V gene TRBV11-1 combines with J gene TRBJ1-4; D uncertain. The V end lost 6 bases, the J end lost 3 bases, and 14 bases lay between the germline ends. CDR3 size: 15 residues. CDR1 and CDR2 from the germline V gene are SGHAT and FQDESV (reference sequence). The CDR3 nucleotides are TGTGCCAGCAGTCGATCTCTGGGCGCTAATGAAAAACTGTTTTTT. Amino acids: CASSRSLGANEKLFF.

This chain connects TRBV19 to TRBJ2-2; perhaps TRBD1 as D (6 bases). The CDR3 length is 15 residues. Germline loops: CDR1 LNHDA, CDR2 SQIVND (reference sequence). V gave up 3 bases and J gave up 1 base, with 9 bases separating them. CDR3 in amino acids: CASSIGQLNTGELFF. The CDR3 DNA sequence: TGTGCCAGTAGTATCGGACAGCTGAACACCGGGGAGCTGTTTTTT.

The J gene is TRBJ1-2, the V gene TRBV7-9; unclear D gene. Germline V lookup: CDR1 SEHNR, CDR2 FQNEAQ (reference sequence). The CDR3 has 12 residues. Trimming pared 7 bases from V and 8 bases from J, leaving 14 bases between. CDR3 amino acids: CASTLDEKGYTF. CDR3 bases: TGTGCCAGCACCTTGGATGAAAAAGGCTACACCTTC. The full variable domain, with the rest looked up from reference TRBV7-9 and TRBJ1-2, is DTGVSQNPRHKITKRGQNVTFRCDPISEHNRLYWYRQTLGQGPEFLTYFQNEAQLEKSRLLSDRFSAERPKGSFSTLEIQRTEQGDSAMYLCASTLDEKGYTFGSGTRLTVV.

Worth noting for this clone: One base away lies a much larger clone, so this may be a sequencing read error. Other nucleotide sequences from this sample produce the same CDR3. The chain links TRBV20-1 to TRBJ2-5; D is unclear. V lost 2 bases, J lost 2 bases, and 3 bases lay in between. Germline assignment: CDR1 DFQATT and CDR2 SNEGSKA (reference sequence). This CDR3 contains 11 residues. The CDR3 is CSARNQETQYF. The DNA for the CDR3 is TGCAGTGCTAGAAATCAAGAGACCCAGTACTTC.

This clone has more than one count but fewer than ten. The chain links TRBV27 to TRBJ2-2; D unresolved. Germline values: CDR1 MNHEY, CDR2 SMNVEV (reference sequence). The V end lost 6 bases, the J end lost 2 bases, and 4 bases lay between the germline ends. The CDR3 runs 12 residues. Here the CDR3 DNA reads TGTGCCAGCAGCTTTAACACCGGGGAGCTGTTTTTT. Its translation is CASSFNTGELFF.

V and J are TRBV28 and TRBJ1-5; D may be TRBD1 (5 bases). V lost 3 bases and J 4 bases, leaving 13 bases between the germline ends. The germline V gene has CDR1 MDHEN and CDR2 SYDVKM. The CDR3 is 15 amino acids. This CDR3 reads CASSFGQGSNQPQHF. The CDR3 region has the DNA TGTGCCAGCAGTTTTGGCCAGGGCTCTAATCAGCCCCAGCATTTT.

V and J are TRBV10-1 and TRBJ2-1, with a weak D call TRBD1 (6 bases). This CDR3 contains 14 residues. V lost 5 bases and J 3 bases, leaving 11 bases between the germline ends. Looked up from germline, CDR1 is WNHNN and CDR2 is SYGVQD (reference sequence). The chain's CDR3 is CASSTGHIYNEQFF. CDR3 nucleotide sequence: TGCGCCAGCAGTACGGGACACATCTACAATGAGCAGTTCTTC.

This chain joins TRBV27 and TRBJ2-5, with TRBD2 matching over 8 bases. CDR3 length equals 17 residues. Germline loops: CDR1 MNHEY, CDR2 SMNVEV (reference sequence). J lost 4 bases, V lost 1 base, and 11 bases had no gene match. The CDR3 loop reads CASSLYPRVAGRETQYF. The DNA of the CDR3 is TGTGCCAGCAGTTTATACCCACGGGTAGCGGGACGAGAGACCCAGTACTTC.

Here the CDR3 DNA reads TGCAGCGTTGATCTTCCCGCTTATGGCTACACCTTC. Protein: CSVDLPAYGYTF. The chain combines TRBV29-1 with TRBJ1-2; no firm D call. Germline CDR1 SQVTM, CDR2 ANQGSEA. V was pared by 3 bases and J by 5 bases, with 10 bases between. The CDR3 length is 12 residues.

The chain combines TRBV5-1 with TRBJ2-1; TRBD2 might be the D (6 bases). CDR3 length equals 16 residues. V lost 3 bases, J lost 0 bases, and 13 bases lay in between. Germline V gene sequence: CDR1 SGHRS, CDR2 YFSETQ. The CDR3 bases are TGCGCCAGCAGCTCCCCCGGGGGACCCTCCTACAATGAGCAGTTCTTC. Its protein is CASSSPGGPSYNEQFF.

In this sample, this clone turned up once. The CDR3 DNA reads TGCAGCGTCGGATCGCCGGGACAACATTATGGCTACACCTTC. Its protein is CSVGSPGQHYGYTF. The chain recombines TRBV29-1 with TRBJ1-2, with D possibly being TRBD1 (6 bases). Germline V gene sequence: CDR1 SQVTM, CDR2 ANQGSEA. This CDR3 region has 14 residues. Trimming removed 6 bases from V and 5 bases from J, with 19 bases in between.

This chain uses TRBV27 with TRBJ2-7; 13 positions match TRBD2. With V trimmed by 2 bases and J by 5 bases, 3 bases remained unmatched. The CDR3 covers 15 residues. Looked up from germline, CDR1 is MNHEY and CDR2 is SMNVEV (reference sequence). CDR3 bases: TGTGCCAGCAGTTTAGGACTAGCGGGAGTCAACGAGCAGTACTTC. Protein product: CASSLGLAGVNEQYF.

The chain joins TRBV27 to TRBJ2-2; D is uncertain. The V gene lost 6 bases and the J gene lost 5 bases, with 19 bases spanning the gap. This CDR3 region has 16 residues. Germline assignment: CDR1 MNHEY and CDR2 SMNVEV (reference sequence). DNA of the CDR3: TGTGCCAGCAGCCCCATGAGTGTCGGTTCGACCGGGGAGCTGTTTTTT. Protein product: CASSPMSVGSTGELFF.

V is TRBV28 and J is TRBJ2-2, with unresolved D. This CDR3 is built from 14 residues. Looked up from germline, CDR1 is MDHEN and CDR2 is SYDVKM. V was shortened by 7 bases and J by 10 bases, with 19 bases between the two germline ends. The CDR3 loop reads CASISRGVLPELFF. The CDR3 DNA sequence: TGTGCCAGCATCTCCAGAGGTGTTCTCCCGGAGCTGTTTTTT.

This clone appeared many times. The V and J genes are TRBV5-1 and TRBJ2-2; D possibly corresponds to TRBD2 (6 bases). CDR1 is SGHRS and CDR2 is YFSETQ in the germline V gene. The V and J ends lost 1 base and 9 bases respectively, with 13 bases between them. The CDR3 has 14 amino acids. The CDR3 loop is CASSLRDFARELFF. The CDR3 coding sequence is TGCGCCAGCAGCTTGCGGGACTTCGCCAGGGAGCTGTTTTTT.

This clone was observed at least ten times. The chain employs TRBV15 and TRBJ2-7; 7 nucleotides align to TRBD1. Germline V CDR1 and CDR2: LNHNV, YYDKDF (reference sequence). V was clipped by 1 base and J by 2 bases; unmatched bases: 5. This CDR3 is built from 15 residues. The CDR3 DNA is TGTGCCACCAGCAGAGGGGGGACAGTTGCCTACGAGCAGTACTTC. Amino acid sequence: CATSRGGTVAYEQYF.

Concerning this clone: A much larger clone is a single base away; this may be a read error. This chain joins TRBV10-3 and TRBJ2-7; the match to TRBD1 covers 8 bases. Germline V gene lookup returns CDR1 ENHRY and CDR2 SYGVKD. The CDR3 has 14 amino acids. The CDR3 DNA reads TGTGTCATCAGCCCGGGACAGGAGAGCCACGAGCAGTACTTC. It is translated as CVISPGQESHEQYF.

This clone was counted a single time. CDR3 bases: TGCGCCAGCAGCTTGTACCTTCGGGGCACTGAAGCTTTCTTT. Residues: CASSLYLRGTEAFF. V usage is TRBV5-1 and J usage is TRBJ1-1; D remains unclear. Germline values: CDR1 SGHRS, CDR2 YFSETQ. CDR3 size: 14 residues. Trimming removed 1 base from V and 4 bases from J, with 11 bases in between.

The rearrangement links TRBV6-6 to TRBJ2-7, with D possibly matching TRBD1 (6 bases). CDR3 length: 13 amino acids. V gave up 4 bases and J gave up 4 bases, with 11 bases separating them. The germline V gene has CDR1 MNHNY and CDR2 SVGAGI (reference sequence). CDR3 residues: CASSLGHQYEQYF. The CDR3 DNA reads as TGTGCCAGCAGTTTGGGACACCAGTACGAGCAGTACTTC.

This rearrangement joins TRBV28 to TRBJ1-2; D is unresolved. The CDR3 is 11 residues long. Looked up from germline, CDR1 is MDHEN and CDR2 is SYDVKM. Trimming removed 5 bases from V and 8 bases from J, with 9 bases in between. The CDR3 is CASSPLGGYTF. Written as DNA, the CDR3 is TGTGCCAGCAGTCCTCTCGGGGGCTACACCTTC.

This chain links TRBV28 with TRBJ2-7; 10 nucleotides agree with TRBD1. Germline loops: CDR1 MDHEN, CDR2 SYDVKM. The CDR3 length is 14 residues. Trimming at V came to 2 bases and at J to 5 bases, leaving 3 bases not matched to a gene. The CDR3 DNA follows: TGTGCCAGCAGTTTAGAGACAGGGGGCGACGAGCAGTACTTC. Translation gives CASSLETGGDEQYF.

V usage is TRBV28 and J usage is TRBJ1-4, with D hard to call. V lost 2 bases and J 7 bases, leaving 11 bases between the germline ends. CDR3 size: 14 residues. Germline CDR1 MDHEN, CDR2 SYDVKM. CDR3 nucleotides: TGTGCCAGCAGTTTAATACAGTTCCGTGAAAAACTGTTTTTT. Its protein is CASSLIQFREKLFF.

The CDR3 here is CASSEADRGGEQYF. The CDR3 DNA sequence: TGTGCCAGCAGTGAAGCGGACAGGGGTGGCGAGCAGTACTTC. The chain is built from TRBV6-1 and TRBJ2-7, with 9 bases lining up with TRBD1. This CDR3 is built from 14 residues. Losses at the gene ends were 0 bases for V and 6 bases for J; bases not matched to a gene: 3. Germline V lookup: CDR1 MNHNS, CDR2 SASEGT.